These T cell receptor beta chains were read from a single sample in a study of vaccination and CD4 T cells after COVID-19. TCRdb independently ran MiXCR on the PCR reads; one entry per CDR3 protein. The data hold more than 6,000 distinct CDR3 sequences, with 66% observed a single time. The antigens for these receptors are not known. Specimen: cultured CD4+ T cells from blood, collected after SARS-CoV-2 vaccination. These receptors were collected from a human donor with COVID-19. CDR3s include the opening cysteine and the closing phenylalanine or tryptophan. Fields, in order: V gene, clone size, D gene, J gene, CDR3 protein, CDR3 DNA. D genes are given only for firm matches. Rows may omit the clone size; those that give it use once, few, many or a size class.

>TRBV7-2|-|-|TRBJ2-3
CASSKTRVAPYF
TGTGCCAGCAGCAAGACCAGGGTTGCCCCGTATTTT
>TRBV6-2/TRBV6-3|-|-|TRBJ1-1
CASSYLGNTEAFF
TGTGCCAGCAGTTACTTGGGGAACACTGAAGCTTTCTTT
>TRBV6-1|-|-|TRBJ1-2
CASSERRDSYGYTF
TGTGCCAGCAGTGAAAGGCGAGACAGCTATGGCTACACCTTC
>TRBV2|-|TRBD1|TRBJ1-6
CASRGQGDNSPPHF
TGTGCCAGCAGGGGACAGGGGGATAATTCACCCCCCCACTTT
>TRBV20-1|-|-|TRBJ2-5
CSGLAGIQETQYF
TGCAGTGGGTTGGCGGGCATCCAAGAGACCCAGTACTTC
>TRBV15|few|-|TRBJ2-1
CATSRDAGRNEQFF
TGTGCCACCAGCAGAGATGCGGGGAGGAATGAGCAGTTCTTC
>TRBV30|-|-|TRBJ1-6
CAWSAPGDSPLHF
TGTGCCTGGAGTGCGCCAGGGGATTCACCCCTCCACTTT
>TRBV7-2|-|TRBD1|TRBJ2-3
CASSQTGVDTQYF
TGTGCCAGCAGCCAAACAGGGGTGGATACGCAGTATTTT
>TRBV21-1|few|-|TRBJ1-5
CASTPDPWTDYSNQPQHF
TGTGCCAGCACCCCGGACCCTTGGACAGATTATAGCAATCAGCCCCAGCATTTT
>TRBV4-3|-|TRBD1|TRBJ2-3
CASSQDSGQGAADTQYF
TGCGCCAGCAGCCAAGACTCGGGCCAGGGGGCCGCAGATACGCAGTATTTT
>TRBV2|-|-|TRBJ1-1
CASHGGSGYTEAFF
TGTGCCAGCCATGGGGGGAGTGGGTACACTGAAGCTTTCTTT
>TRBV20-1|-|TRBD1|TRBJ2-5
CSAPHRGQGETQYF
TGCAGTGCGCCCCACAGGGGGCAGGGAGAGACCCAGTACTTC
>TRBV6-1|-|-|TRBJ1-5
CASQKAGTFNQPQHF
TGTGCCAGTCAAAAGGCGGGGACCTTCAATCAGCCCCAGCATTTT
>TRBV20-1|few|-|TRBJ1-5
CSARDPVLWNQPQHF
TGCAGTGCTAGAGATCCGGTTCTTTGGAATCAGCCCCAGCATTTT
>TRBV20-1|-|TRBD1|TRBJ1-1
CSATSRDRGTEAFF
TGCAGTGCTACATCCCGGGACAGGGGAACTGAAGCTTTCTTT
>TRBV20-1|-|-|TRBJ1-5
CSALLQGQYSNQPQHF
TGCAGTGCCTTATTACAGGGCCAATATAGCAATCAGCCCCAGCATTTT
>TRBV7-3|once|-|TRBJ2-2
CASSLGHGGGTGELFF
TGTGCCAGCAGCCTAGGCCATGGGGGTGGGACCGGGGAGCTGTTTTTT
>TRBV11-3|-|TRBD2|TRBJ2-7
CASSHRTSDGEQYF
TGTGCCAGCAGCCACCGGACTAGCGATGGCGAGCAGTACTTC
>TRBV21-1|few|-|TRBJ2-1
CASSKEGVGQPGADEQFF
TGTGCCAGCAGCAAAGAAGGGGTAGGGCAGCCGGGAGCCGATGAGCAGTTCTTC
>TRBV20-1|once|TRBD2|TRBJ2-7
CSARDPTLAGTEQYF
TGCAGTGCTAGAGATCCGACATTAGCGGGGACAGAGCAGTACTTC